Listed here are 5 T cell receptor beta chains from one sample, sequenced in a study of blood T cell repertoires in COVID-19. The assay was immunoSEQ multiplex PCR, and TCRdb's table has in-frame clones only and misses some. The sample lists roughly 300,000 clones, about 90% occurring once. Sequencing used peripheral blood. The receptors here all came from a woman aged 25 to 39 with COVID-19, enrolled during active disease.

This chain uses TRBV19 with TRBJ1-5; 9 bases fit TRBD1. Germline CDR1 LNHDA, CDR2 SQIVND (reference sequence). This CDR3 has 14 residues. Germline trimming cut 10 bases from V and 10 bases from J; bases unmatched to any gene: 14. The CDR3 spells CATFSTRQGDPQHF. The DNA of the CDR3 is TGTGCCACTTTCAGTACGAGACAGGGGGATCCCCAGCATTTT.

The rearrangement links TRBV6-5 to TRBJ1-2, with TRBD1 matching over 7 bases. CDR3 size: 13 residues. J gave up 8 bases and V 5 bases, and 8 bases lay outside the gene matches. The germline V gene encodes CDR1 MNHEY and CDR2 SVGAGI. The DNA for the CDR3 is TGTGCCAGCAGTCGTGGACAGGAAAGCGGCTACACCTTC. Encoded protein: CASSRGQESGYTF.

CDR3 DNA sequence: TGTGCCAGCTCACCGAAGTTGAAGAGCTCCTATAATTCACCCCTCCACTTT. Translating gives CASSPKLKSSYNSPLHF. This rearrangement joins TRBV18 to TRBJ1-6; D remains unclear. V dropped 3 bases and J dropped 0 bases, with 12 bases sitting between them. The CDR3 is 17 residues long. In germline, CDR1 is KGHSH, CDR2 LQKENI.

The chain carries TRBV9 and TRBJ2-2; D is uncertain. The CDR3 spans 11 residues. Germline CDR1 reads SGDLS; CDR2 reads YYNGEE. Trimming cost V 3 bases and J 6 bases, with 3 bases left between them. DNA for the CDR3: TGTGCCAGCAGCGGCGCCGGGGAGCTGTTTTTT. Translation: CASSGAGELFF.

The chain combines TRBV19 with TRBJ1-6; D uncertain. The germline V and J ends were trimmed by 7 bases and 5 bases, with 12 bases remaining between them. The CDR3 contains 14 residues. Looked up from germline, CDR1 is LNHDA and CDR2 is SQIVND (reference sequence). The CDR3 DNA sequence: TGTGCCAGTAAACCGGGATCGAATAATTCACCCCTCCACTTT. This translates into CASKPGSNNSPLHF.